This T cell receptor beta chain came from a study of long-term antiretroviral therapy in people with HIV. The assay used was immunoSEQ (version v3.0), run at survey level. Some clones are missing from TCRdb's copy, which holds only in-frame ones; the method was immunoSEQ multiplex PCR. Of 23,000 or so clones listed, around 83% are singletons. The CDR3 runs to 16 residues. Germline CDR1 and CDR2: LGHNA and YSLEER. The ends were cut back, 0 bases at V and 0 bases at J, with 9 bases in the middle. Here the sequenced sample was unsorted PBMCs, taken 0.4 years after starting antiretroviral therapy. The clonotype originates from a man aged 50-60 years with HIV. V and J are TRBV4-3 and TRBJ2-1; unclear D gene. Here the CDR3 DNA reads TGCGCCAGCAGCCAAGATCTACCGCCCTCCTACAATGAGCAGTTCTTC. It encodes CASSQDLPPSYNEQFF.